This T cell receptor beta chain was sequenced during a study of T cells in Graves' hyperthyroidism and ophthalmopathy. The CDR3 is made up of 15 amino acids. Trimming cost V 3 bases and J 3 bases, with 14 bases left between them. The germline CDR1 and CDR2 sequences are LNHDA and SQIVND (reference sequence). This clonotype was picked up a small number of times. Authors of the study amplified TCR beta CDR3 regions from RNA transcripts. An initial round of RT-PCR targeting the TCR CDR3 relied on the HTBI primer set. TCRdb re-derived calls from the multiplex PCR reads in MiXCR, one entry per CDR3 protein. The sample has some 180,000 distinct CDR3 sequences; about a sixth are singletons. The study left out patients who had uncontrolled infection, other autoimmune disease, pregnancy or lactation.

This sequence was found in a woman aged 50 to 65 with Graves' hyperthyroidism. What was sequenced was blood. The V and J genes are TRBV19 and TRBJ1-1; TRBD1 is a possible D gene (5 bases). CDR3 coding DNA: TGTGCCAGTAGTATCCGACAGAAGGGACACACTGAAGCTTTCTTT. It encodes CASSIRQKGHTEAFF.